A selection of T cell receptor beta chains follows, all from one sample in a study of T cell changes during pregnancy in multiple sclerosis. Repertoires were generated with immunoSEQ multiplex PCR, while TCRdb's copy carries only in-frame clones and drops some. The sample lists around 77,000 clones, more than 90% occurring once. The sample consisted of peripheral blood, taken in the third trimester of pregnancy. The receptor set was obtained from a female donor with multiple sclerosis, enrolled in a pregnancy study. CDR3s include the opening cysteine and the closing phenylalanine or tryptophan. D genes are given only for firm matches. Clone size is stated in some rows and not others, as once, few, many or a class when expanded.

size	V	D	J	CDR3	DNA
.	TRBV5-5	.	TRBJ2-1	CASSLDGIPYNEQFF	TGTGCCAGCAGCTTGGACGGGATTCCTTACAATGAGCAGTTCTTC
.	TRBV7-3	TRBD1	TRBJ2-1	CASSSRPGQGVGNEQFF	TGTGCCAGCAGCTCCAGACCGGGACAGGGGGTTGGGAATGAGCAGTTCTTC
.	TRBV9	TRBD2	TRBJ2-1	CASSVAPRLAGGRTEQFF	TGTGCCAGCAGCGTAGCTCCCAGACTAGCGGGAGGGAGGACTGAGCAGTTCTTC
.	TRBV2	.	TRBJ2-7	CASSEGGEAYEQYF	TGTGCCAGCAGTGAAGGGGGGGAGGCCTACGAGCAGTACTTC
.	TRBV6-4	.	TRBJ1-2	CASSTSEGLSNSYTF	.
.	TRBV6-4	.	TRBJ2-3	CASSDSMAGLDTQYF	TGTGCCAGCAGTGACTCGATGGCGGGACTGGATACGCAGTATTTT
.	TRBV13	.	TRBJ1-1	CASGRGGGTEAFF	TGTGCCAGCGGCCGGGGGGGAGGAACTGAAGCTTTCTTT
.	TRBV6-5	.	TRBJ1-6	CASSPNLENSPLHF	TGTGCCAGCAGTCCTAACTTGGAGAATTCACCCCTCCACTTT
.	TRBV19	.	TRBJ2-2	CASSQGEGANTGELFF	TGTGCCAGTAGCCAGGGAGAGGGGGCGAACACCGGGGAGCTGTTTTTT
once	TRBV27	TRBD2	TRBJ2-3	CASSPNNPLSGRALGTDTQYF	TGTGCCAGCAGTCCTAATAACCCCCTAAGCGGGAGGGCCCTCGGCACAGATACGCAGTATTTT
.	TRBV11-2	.	TRBJ2-3	CASSLQGDTQYF	TGTGCCAGCAGCTTACAGGGGGATACGCAGTATTTT
.	TRBV6-5	.	TRBJ2-4	CASSYQGIAKNIQYF	TGTGCCAGCAGTTATCAGGGTATAGCCAAAAACATTCAGTACTTC
.	TRBV5-6	TRBD2	TRBJ2-7	CASSLVGLAGGPYEQYF	TGTGCCAGCAGCTTGGTAGGGCTAGCGGGAGGGCCCTACGAGCAGTACTTC
once	TRBV11-2	TRBD2	TRBJ2-5	CASSSRAGRETQYF	TGTGCCAGCAGCTCAAGAGCGGGGAGAGAGACCCAGTACTTC
.	TRBV28	.	TRBJ1-4	CASREQGRAEKLFF	TGTGCCAGCAGGGAACAGGGCCGTGCCGAAAAACTGTTTTTT
.	TRBV6-1	TRBD1	TRBJ2-1	CASSLGGPPSNEQFF	TGTGCCAGCAGTTTAGGGGGCCCCCCCTCCAATGAGCAGTTCTTC
.	TRBV2	TRBD1	TRBJ2-7	CASSDPTGGYEQYF	TGTGCCAGCAGTGACCCTACAGGGGGCTACGAGCAGTACTTC
once	TRBV28	.	TRBJ1-1	CASSGYRNTEAFF	TGTGCCAGCAGTGGGTACAGGAACACTGAAGCTTTCTTT
.	TRBV5-1	TRBD2	TRBJ2-1	CASSLAGTSGSNEQFF	TGCGCCAGCAGCTTGGCCGGGACTAGCGGGAGTAATGAGCAGTTCTTC
.	TRBV2	TRBD2	TRBJ2-3	CASSEVSGRATDTQYF	TGTGCCAGCAGTGAAGTTAGCGGGAGGGCCACAGATACGCAGTATTTT
.	TRBV11-2	TRBD2	TRBJ2-7	CASSKGPGTSLYEQYF	TGTGCCAGCAGCAAGGGGCCCGGGACTAGTTTGTACGAGCAGTACTTC
.	TRBV5-1	.	TRBJ2-7	CASSLAFGRGYEQYF	TGCGCCAGCAGCTTGGCCTTTGGCAGGGGCTACGAGCAGTACTTC
.	TRBV5-4	TRBD1	TRBJ2-1	CATGGRDRDLNEQFF	TGTGCCACCGGGGGGCGGGACAGGGACCTCAATGAGCAGTTCTTC
.	TRBV4-1	TRBD1	TRBJ1-1	CASSPDRVGSTEAFF	TGCGCCAGCAGCCCGGACAGGGTTGGTAGCACTGAAGCTTTCTTT
.	TRBV5-1	TRBD1	TRBJ2-7	CASSYAGQGSDEQYF	TGCGCCAGCAGTTATGCGGGACAGGGTTCGGACGAGCAGTACTTC
.	TRBV28	.	TRBJ1-3	CASRRQDSGNTIYF	TGTGCCAGCAGAAGACAGGACTCTGGAAACACCATATATTTT
.	TRBV5-4	.	TRBJ2-3	CASSRRDTDTQYF	TGTGCCAGCAGCCGCCGGGACACAGATACGCAGTATTTT
.	TRBV7-3	.	TRBJ2-5	CASSLTGTQYF	TGTGCCAGCAGCTTAACCGGGACCCAGTACTTC
.	TRBV6-7	.	TRBJ1-2	CASSYSRGFAFYGYTF	TGTGCCAGCAGTTACTCGAGAGGGTTTGCCTTCTATGGCTACACCTTC
.	TRBV27	TRBD1	TRBJ2-2	CASMIRGLTGELFF	TGTGCCAGCATGATCAGGGGGCTGACCGGGGAGCTGTTTTTT
.	TRBV5-6	TRBD1	TRBJ2-2	CASSPDRGLGTGELFF	TGTGCCAGCAGCCCGGACAGGGGGCTAGGGACCGGGGAGCTGTTTTTT
.	TRBV9	.	TRBJ1-5	CASSGGAYNQPQHF	TGTGCCAGCAGCGGCGGGGCGTACAATCAGCCCCAGCATTTT
.	TRBV4-1	TRBD1	TRBJ1-2	CASSHGQGSDGYTF	TGCGCCAGCAGCCACGGACAGGGTTCAGATGGCTACACCTTC
.	TRBV4-2	TRBD2	TRBJ2-6	CASSQEGSLAGRSGANVLTF	TGTGCCAGCAGCCAAGAGGGGTCGCTAGCGGGAAGGTCTGGGGCCAACGTCCTGACTTTC
.	TRBV7-2	.	TRBJ2-7	CASARGGSSYEQYF	TGTGCCAGCGCCCGTGGCGGAAGCTCCTACGAGCAGTACTTC
.	TRBV6-1	TRBD2	TRBJ2-2	CASIVAGGAGELFF	TGTGCCAGCATAGTAGCGGGGGGGGCCGGGGAGCTGTTTTTT
.	TRBV5-1	.	TRBJ1-1	CASSLDNMNTEAFF	TGCGCCAGCAGCTTGGACAACATGAACACTGAAGCTTTCTTT
.	TRBV6-1	.	TRBJ1-2	CASRSTGSAGGYTF	TGTGCCAGCCGTTCGACAGGTTCCGCTGGGGGCTACACCTTC
.	TRBV5-1	.	TRBJ1-4	CASSLRENEKLFF	TGCGCCAGCAGCTTGAGAGAGAATGAAAAACTGTTTTTT
once	TRBV5-6	TRBD2	TRBJ2-1	CASSVLAGPDLNEQFF	TGTGCCAGCAGCGTCTTAGCGGGCCCGGACCTTAATGAGCAGTTCTTC
.	TRBV18	TRBD1	TRBJ1-5	CASSPTGKDQPQHF	TGTGCCAGCTCACCGACAGGGAAGGATCAGCCCCAGCATTTT
.	TRBV6-5	.	TRBJ1-4	CASSYWGGASNEKLFF	TGTGCCAGCAGTTACTGGGGGGGCGCTTCTAATGAAAAACTGTTTTTT
.	TRBV29-1	.	TRBJ2-7	CSVVRGEEQYF	TGCAGCGTTGTCAGGGGGGAAGAGCAGTACTTC
.	TRBV10-2	TRBD1	TRBJ2-5	CASRRGPEETQYF	TGCGCCAGTCGCAGGGGGCCCGAAGAGACCCAGTACTTC
.	TRBV6-1	.	TRBJ1-5	CASSQGTGGPQHF	TGTGCCAGCAGCCAAGGTACCGGGGGGCCCCAGCATTTT
.	TRBV14	.	TRBJ2-1	CASSQVSSQGRQQFF	TGTGCCAGCAGCCAAGTGTCTAGCCAAGGAAGACAGCAGTTCTTC
.	TRBV13	TRBD2	TRBJ2-1	CASSLQVRTSAYNEQFF	TGTGCCAGCAGCCTCCAGGTTAGGACTAGCGCCTACAATGAGCAGTTCTTC
.	TRBV28	.	TRBJ1-1	CASSSTQWPEAFF	TGTGCCAGCAGTTCGACACAGTGGCCCGAGGCTTTCTTT
.	TRBV6-6	TRBD2	TRBJ2-5	CASSGLAVQETQYF	TGTGCCAGCAGTGGACTAGCGGTACAAGAGACCCAGTACTTC
.	TRBV2	.	TRBJ2-6	CAGQAGANVLTF	TGTGCCGGCCAGGCGGGGGCCAACGTCCTGACTTTC
.	TRBV4-2	TRBD2	TRBJ2-1	CASSQEPGASGFINEQFF	TGTGCCAGCAGCCAAGAACCCGGAGCTAGCGGGTTTATTAATGAGCAGTTCTTC
few	TRBV7-9	.	TRBJ1-1	CASSFLTGNTEAFF	TGTGCCAGCAGCTTTTTGACAGGGAACACTGAAGCTTTCTTT